These 15 T cell receptor beta chains were all obtained from the same sample, sequenced in a study of shared clonotypes between healthy human individuals. Only in-frame clones appear in the TCRdb table, and some are missing; sequencing was by immunoSEQ multiplex PCR. Counted here are 2 million to 2.5 million clones, roughly 92% occurring once; the ten biggest clones make up around 0.4%. Sequences were obtained from naive CD4+ T cells from PBMCs. The subset denotes: CD45RA+ positively selected. The source is a man aged 18 to 35 in good health. Some clones in this sample may be carry-over from other donors' samples.

The sample holds a few counts of this clone. The sample has other DNA sequences that encode this CDR3 too. V is TRBV7-9 and J is TRBJ2-1, with 10 bases that match TRBD1. Germline CDR1 is SEHNR and CDR2 is FQNEAQ (reference sequence). The CDR3 extends over 15 amino acids. V trimming: 1 base; J trimming: 7 bases; junction bases outside the gene matches: 4. CDR3 DNA: TGTGCCAGCAGCTTAGGGACAGGGGGATTTAATGAGCAGTTCTTC. Translated: CASSLGTGGFNEQFF. The full variable domain, rest sourced from reference TRBV7-9 and TRBJ2-1, is DTGVSQNPRHKITKRGQNVTFRCDPISEHNRLYWYRQTLGQGPEFLTYFQNEAQLEKSRLLSDRFSAERPKGSFSTLEIQRTEQGDSAMYLCASSLGTGGFNEQFFGPGTRLTVL.

This chain joins TRBV7-6 and TRBJ2-1; 11 bases fit TRBD2. Per germline, CDR1 SGHVS and CDR2 FNYEAQ. V shed 1 base and J 0 bases; nucleotides not matched to a gene: 2. This CDR3 has 17 amino acids. CDR3 coding DNA: TGTGCCAGCAGCTTAGGACTAGCGGGATACTCCTACAATGAGCAGTTCTTC. Encoded protein: CASSLGLAGYSYNEQFF.

J is TRBJ2-5 and V is TRBV28; D is perhaps TRBD1 or TRBD2 (5 bases each). The DNA end is a closer match to TRBJ2-7, so the J assignment may be wrong. The CDR3 length is 14 residues. Germline-derived CDR1 and CDR2 are MDHEN and SYDVKM. The chain's CDR3 is CASSLGTGTYEQYF. As DNA, the CDR3 is TGTGCCAGCAGTCTTGGGACGGGGACCTACGAGCAGTACTTC.

For this clone: Sequence at one end of the junction differs from germline and may be a read error. The chain combines TRBV2 with TRBJ2-1, with no clear D. CDR1 and CDR2 (germline): SNHLY, FYNNEI. The CDR3 is made up of 11 amino acids. Written as DNA, the CDR3 is TGTGCCAGCAGGGAAGGAAGGAAGCAGTTCTTC. It codes for CASREGRKQFF.

The rearrangement joins TRBV7-9 to TRBJ2-1; D may be TRBD2 (5 bases). V was trimmed by 3 bases and J by 4 bases, leaving 13 bases between them. CDR3 length: 15 residues. Per germline, CDR1 SEHNR and CDR2 FQNEAQ (reference sequence). The CDR3 region is CASSFLTGIYNEQFF. The CDR3 DNA sequence: TGTGCCAGCAGCTTTCTTACGGGAATTTACAATGAGCAGTTCTTC.

In its sample, this clone was seen once. The CDR3 DNA is TGTGCCAGCAGTCCTGGGCGGGAGCTCATCAATGAGCAGTTCTTC. It specifies CASSPGRELINEQFF. The chain is built from TRBV7-3 and TRBJ2-1, with 7 bases lining up with TRBD2. This CDR3 is built from 15 residues. The germline V gene has CDR1 SGHTA and CDR2 FQGTGA. The V segment lost 6 bases and the J segment 6 bases; nucleotides outside the gene matches: 11.

The genes are TRBV28 and TRBJ2-7; D gene uncertain. The germline V gene encodes CDR1 MDHEN and CDR2 SYDVKM. V gave up 6 bases and J gave up 4 bases, with 13 bases separating them. The CDR3 is made up of 13 amino acids. DNA for the CDR3: TGTGCCAGCAGGAGACCAGGAGCGTACGAGCAGTACTTC. Its protein product is CASRRPGAYEQYF.

V usage is TRBV10-3 and J usage is TRBJ1-5; possible D gene TRBD1, 6 bases. This CDR3 is 15 amino acids long. V lost 6 bases and J lost 6, with 18 bases in between. Germline loops: CDR1 ENHRY, CDR2 SYGVKD. The CDR3: CAISAGGPVPQPQHF. The CDR3 DNA reads TGTGCCATCAGCGCCGGGGGGCCAGTTCCTCAGCCCCAGCATTTT.

The chain employs TRBV19 and TRBJ2-3; TRBD2 matches 15 bases. This CDR3 comprises 19 residues. Germline CDR1 reads LNHDA; CDR2 reads SQIVND (reference sequence). Trimming cost V 4 bases and J 5 bases; bases outside gene matches: 13. The CDR3 here is CASSTRGLAGGLFKDTQYF. The CDR3 DNA reads TGTGCCAGTAGTACACGAGGACTAGCGGGAGGGCTATTCAAAGATACGCAGTATTTT.

The count of this clone is one. This chain links TRBV7-9 with TRBJ1-1, with D perhaps TRBD1 (5 bases). V was clipped by 3 bases and J by 1 base, with 12 bases between them. CDR3 size: 15 residues. The V gene's germline CDR1 is SEHNR and CDR2 FQNEAQ (reference sequence). This CDR3 is CASSLLGPPNTEAFF. CDR3 DNA: TGTGCCAGCAGCTTGTTGGGACCCCCGAACACTGAAGCTTTCTTT.

The CDR3 DNA follows: TGTGCCAGCAGCTCCTTATCGAGTCCACTGGGACAGAAGAACACTGAAGCTTTCTTT. Translated, it gives CASSSLSSPLGQKNTEAFF. The chain recombines TRBV7-8 with TRBJ1-1, with TRBD1 matching over 7 bases. Unmatched junction bases numbered 18, after V lost 4 bases and J lost 1 base. This CDR3 is built from 19 residues. From germline, CDR1 is SGHVS and CDR2 FQNEAQ.

The chain employs TRBV20-1 and TRBJ2-3; D remains ambiguous. The CDR3 extends over 11 amino acids. V lost 5 bases and J lost 5, with 8 bases in between. Germline CDR1 reads DFQATT; CDR2 reads SNEGSKA (reference sequence). Here the CDR3 DNA reads TGCAGTGCTTTTTTAGTAGATACGCAGTATTTT. It is translated as CSAFLVDTQYF.

This clone was observed a handful of times. This chain links TRBV30 with TRBJ1-1; 7 nucleotides align to TRBD1. Germline V gene lookup returns CDR1 GTSNPN and CDR2 SVGIG (reference sequence). J was trimmed by 4 bases and V by 3 bases; bases with no gene match: 5. CDR3 length equals 13 residues. The DNA of the CDR3 is TGTGCCTGGAGACGACAGGGCGGCACTGAAGCTTTCTTT. It encodes CAWRRQGGTEAFF.

In regard to this clone: Additional DNA sequences in this sample encode the identical CDR3. The V and J genes are TRBV18 and TRBJ2-5, with a weak D call TRBD1 (6 bases). CDR1 and CDR2 from the germline V gene are KGHSH and LQKENI. The CDR3 has 13 residues. The V gene lost 1 base and the J gene lost 5 bases, with 8 bases spanning the gap. The CDR3 protein is CASSPRRGETQYF. As DNA, the CDR3 is TGTGCCAGCTCACCACGCAGGGGTGAGACCCAGTACTTC.

In this sample, this clone turned up a few times. This specimen includes other DNA sequences encoding the same CDR3. The V call is TRBV6-5, the J call TRBJ1-1, with TRBD1 as a possible D gene (5 bases). V was clipped by 6 bases and J by 1 base, with 9 bases between them. This CDR3 is built from 13 residues. Germline V gene data show CDR1 as MNHEY and CDR2 as SVGAGI. The CDR3 is CASSLDRNTEAFF. The CDR3 nucleotides are TGTGCCAGCAGCCTCGACAGGAACACTGAAGCTTTCTTT.